This T cell receptor beta chain was documented in a study of CD4+ T cells in melanoma. Using immunoSEQ multiplex PCR, the repertoire was profiled, and TCRdb retains in-frame clones only, with some absent. Of over 130,000 clones listed, 80% to 95% are singletons. General study results and limits: In melanoma, neoantigen-specific CD4+ T cells reportedly differed in differentiation state. CD8+ T cell, macrophage and B cell function reportedly correlated with neoantigen-specific CD4+ T cells.

This clone was counted once. What it recognizes is unknown. The TCR was taken from a human donor with melanoma.

The CDR3 coding sequence is TGTGCCAGCAGTAACAGGGTTCAGGAAGCTTTCTTT. This sequence encodes CASSNRVQEAFF. The V and J genes are TRBV6-1 and TRBJ1-1; TRBD1 might be the D (6 bases). Trimming stripped 5 bases from V and 8 bases from J, with 12 bases between. Germline V gives CDR1 MNHNS, CDR2 SASEGT. This CDR3 spans 12 amino acids.